Below are 13 T cell receptor beta chains sequenced from a single sample in a study of CD4 T cells in relation to SARS-CoV-2 and coronaviruses. Antigen specificity for these receptors is unknown. The unexposed donors gave CD4+ T cells in about 2011-2018, prior to COVID-19. The cells were cultured for less than twelve days before CD4+ T cells were isolated. Produced via immunoSEQ multiplex PCR; TCRdb's table is partial and in-frame only. The sample holds about 15,000 clones, about 79% seen once. Sequencing was performed on CD4+ T cells from PBMCs, cultured in vitro. These TCRs come from a human donor in good health.

This rearrangement joins TRBV11-3 to TRBJ2-2; 8 bases fit TRBD1. Germline CDR1 reads SGHNT; CDR2 reads YENEEA. The V gene end was trimmed by 4 bases and the J gene end by 1 base; junction bases not matched to a gene: 8. The CDR3 consists of 17 residues. As DNA, the CDR3 is TGTGCCAGCAGCTCCACCCCCGGGACAGGGAACACCGGGGAGCTGTTTTTT. Protein product: CASSSTPGTGNTGELFF.

This sequence joins TRBV29-1 and TRBJ1-5; tentative D call: TRBD1 (6 bases). Germline CDR1 and CDR2: SQVTM and ANQGSEA. Trimming cost V 6 bases and J 5 bases, with 11 bases left between them. CDR3 length: 12 residues. CDR3 region: CSVRQDDQPQHF. CDR3 DNA: TGCAGCGTCCGACAGGATGATCAGCCCCAGCATTTT.

The chain couples TRBV11-2 to TRBJ1-2, with a possible D match to TRBD1 (5 bases). CDR1 SGHAT and CDR2 FQNNGV come from the germline V gene. V was cut by 4 bases and J by 7 bases, with 25 bases left in between. The CDR3 is 17 amino acids. This CDR3 reads CASSSIRGTPGRRGYTF. The CDR3 bases are TGTGCCAGCAGCTCCATCCGCGGGACTCCGGGACGGCGTGGCTACACCTTC. The complete variable domain, with remaining parts taken from reference TRBV11-2 and TRBJ1-2, reads EAGVAQSPRYKIIEKRQSVAFWCNPISGHATLYWYQQILGQGPKLLIQFQNNGVVDDSQLPKDRFSAERLKGVDSTLKIQPAKLEDSAVYLCASSSIRGTPGRRGYTFGSGTRLTVV.

The CDR3 DNA reads TGTGCCAGCTCACCACAGGGTTGGGGCAATCAGCCCCAGCATTTT. Its translation: CASSPQGWGNQPQHF. V usage is TRBV18 and J usage is TRBJ1-5; D call uncertain. Deletions cut 1 base from V and 2 bases from J, with 9 bases between. This CDR3 has 15 residues. The germline V gene encodes CDR1 KGHSH and CDR2 LQKENI.

The chain employs TRBV18 and TRBJ2-3, with no clear D. There are 15 residues in the CDR3. Germline lookup yields CDR1 KGHSH and CDR2 LQKENI. The V end was cut by 3 bases, the J end by 2 bases, with 12 bases between. The CDR3 DNA follows: TGTGCCAGCTCACCGATTCGTTATAACACAGATACGCAGTATTTT. Its translation is CASSPIRYNTDTQYF.

The chain couples TRBV2 to TRBJ1-5, with no clear D. Germline V gene sequence: CDR1 SNHLY, CDR2 FYNNEI. V lost 4 bases and J lost 5, with 9 bases in between. The CDR3 is 13 amino acids. The CDR3 DNA reads TGTGCCAGCAGTGGGTATGGGGATCAGCCCCAGCATTTT. This translates into CASSGYGDQPQHF. The whole variable domain, filled in from reference TRBV2 and TRBJ1-5, reads EPEVTQTPSHQVTQMGQEVILRCVPISNHLYFYWYRQILGQKVEFLVSFYNNEISEKSEIFDDQFSVERPDGSNFTLKIRSTKLEDSAMYFCASSGYGDQPQHFGDGTRLSIL.

The V call is TRBV5-1, the J call TRBJ2-1; 8 bases fit TRBD1. The CDR3 runs 15 residues. Trimming removed 0 bases from V and 8 bases from J; junction bases left unmatched: 7. CDR1 is SGHRS and CDR2 is YFSETQ in the germline V gene. CDR3 bases: TGCGCCAGCAGCTTGGCCCCGACAGGGGAGTATGAGCAGTTCTTC. Protein product: CASSLAPTGEYEQFF. The full variable domain, in which reference TRBV5-1 and TRBJ2-1 provide the parts outside the CDR3, is KAGVTQTPRYLIKTRGQQVTLSCSPISGHRSVSWYQQTPGQGLQFLFEYFSETQRNKGNFPGRFSGRQFSNSRSEMNVSTLELGDSALYLCASSLAPTGEYEQFFGPGTRLTVL.

The sample holds a few counts of this clone. The V call is TRBV19, the J call TRBJ2-1; 9 bases align to TRBD2. CDR3 size: 17 residues. Trimming removed 6 bases from V and 5 bases from J; junction bases left unmatched: 14. Looked up from germline, CDR1 is LNHDA and CDR2 is SQIVND (reference sequence). The CDR3: CASSSSGGRAFDNEQFF. CDR3 DNA: TGTGCCAGTAGCTCTTCGGGCGGGAGGGCCTTCGACAATGAGCAGTTCTTC.

The rearrangement uses TRBV10-3 and TRBJ2-3; D may match TRBD1 or TRBD2 (5 bases each). Germline CDR1 reads ENHRY; CDR2 reads SYGVKD. The CDR3 has 14 amino acids. V lost 4 bases and J 4 bases, leaving 12 bases between the germline ends. Written as DNA, the CDR3 is TGTGCCATCAGTGGATCAGGGACGGCAGATACGCAGTATTTT. Encoded protein: CAISGSGTADTQYF.

The rearrangement joins TRBV5-1 to TRBJ2-3, with no clear D. Looked up from germline, CDR1 is SGHRS and CDR2 is YFSETQ. V was shortened by 4 bases and J by 6 bases, with 9 bases between the two germline ends. The CDR3 spans 12 residues. In DNA form, the CDR3 reads TGCGCCAGCAGCCTCGGTGATGATACGCAGTATTTT. This sequence encodes CASSLGDDTQYF.

The gene calls are TRBV7-3 and TRBJ2-1; 12 nucleotides line up with TRBD2. This CDR3 region has 17 residues. V lost 2 bases to trimming and J lost 4 bases; unmatched junction nucleotides: 6. Germline CDR1 SGHTA, CDR2 FQGTGA. The CDR3, as DNA: TGTGCCAGCAGCTTAGCGGGGACTAGCGGGCTTTACAATGAGCAGTTCTTC. Translated: CASSLAGTSGLYNEQFF. The full variable domain, its missing parts supplied by reference TRBV7-3 and TRBJ2-1, is GAGVSQTPSNKVTEKGKYVELRCDPISGHTALYWYRQSLGQGPEFLIYFQGTGAADDSGLPNDRFFAVRPEGSVSTLKIQRTERGDSAVYLCASSLAGTSGLYNEQFFGPGTRLTVL.

The chain is built from TRBV3-1 (or the pseudogene TRBV3-2) and TRBJ1-5; no definite D call. Looked up from germline, CDR1 is LGHDT and CDR2 is YNNKEL (reference sequence). The CDR3 extends over 15 amino acids. Trimming took off 0 bases at V and 7 bases at J, with 13 bases between the two ends. The CDR3: CASSQDYGKGQPQHF. CDR3 DNA: TGTGCCAGCAGCCAAGATTATGGGAAAGGACAGCCCCAGCATTTT.

This rearrangement joins TRBV7-8 to TRBJ2-3, with D perhaps TRBD1 (6 bases). V was pared by 2 bases and J by 1 base, with 19 bases between. CDR3 size: 18 residues. Germline CDR1 reads SGHVS; CDR2 reads FQNEAQ. CDR3 in DNA: TGTGCCAGCAGCTTACGCCTCCATGAGGGGGATCGCACAGATACGCAGTATTTT. The encoded protein is CASSLRLHEGDRTDTQYF. Full variable domain (missing parts from reference TRBV7-8 and TRBJ2-3): GAGVSQSPRYKVAKRGQDVALRCDPISGHVSLFWYQQALGQGPEFLTYFQNEAQLDKSGLPSDRFFAERPEGSVSTLKIQRTQQEDSAVYLCASSLRLHEGDRTDTQYFGPGTRLTVL.